This TCR beta chain stems from a study of OX40 agonist ivuxolimab in advanced cancers. Context from the whole study: Ivuxolimab was an agonistic, fully human IgG2 monoclonal antibody directed against OX40 (CD134), a costimulatory receptor. Intravenous ivuxolimab was administered to patients every 2 weeks at six dose levels: 0.01, 0.1, 0.3, 1.5, 3 and 10 mg/kg. Of the roughly 50 dose-escalation patients, hepatocellular carcinoma was present in roughly 19, melanoma in approximately 15, renal cell carcinoma in 9 and head and neck cancer in 9. A male proportion of approximately 83% and a mean age of approximately 62 years, ranging from roughly 23 to 79, were recorded for the dose-escalation cohort. Prior anti-PD-1, anti-PD-L1 or anti-CTLA-4 therapy was permitted, and 30% to 50% of dose-escalation patients had received checkpoint inhibitors. Partial responses were achieved by three dose-escalation patients, of whom one had hepatocellular carcinoma and two had cutaneous melanoma. The point of sequencing TCRbeta in the periphery was to test whether ivuxolimab changed TCR sequence diversity and drove clonal T-cell expansion. The paper reports the monotherapy dose-escalation portion (N of about 50 patients) of the phase I ivuxolimab trial.

The trial excluded patients who had a history of autoimmune disease or were on systemic immunosuppression. Peripheral blood for TCR sequencing was collected from all dose cohorts at baseline, on cycle 4 day 1, and on cycle 7 day 1. Samples came from an open-label, multicenter, first-in-human phase I dose-escalation trial of ivuxolimab. Adults with locally advanced or metastatic head and neck squamous cell, hepatocellular, melanoma or renal cell carcinoma were enrolled in the trial. Before TCR sequencing, CD4+ and CD8+ T cells were separately sorted from peripheral blood. This clone occurred a few times. Its target antigen remains unknown. No quality values exist for individual bases; no much larger clone is one base distant. Here is what the overall study found, with its caveats: In partial responders in the 0.1-3.0 mg/kg groups, normalized peripheral clonal expansion was found to be among the lowest, especially among CD8+ T cells. Low levels of normalized T-cell clonal expansion were also seen in some patients who did not respond. The antigen specificity of the clonally expanded peripheral T cells was not determined. Clonal expansion of both CD4+ and CD8+ blood T cells was observed from baseline to week 6 at doses 0.1 to 3.0 mg/kg. On average, CD8+ T cells showed more expanded clones than CD4+ T cells after ivuxolimab.

Genomic DNA was isolated from the sorted cells so that the TCRbeta CDR3 region could be sequenced. TCRbeta CDR3 regions were sequenced using the immunoSEQ Assay. Entries here come from immuneACCESS through TCRdb and include only in-frame sequences with V and J called. Some clones fail to appear in such tables; in the studies checked, an unresolved V gene covers under half of the shortfall, and the cause of the remainder is unknown. The sample has over 65,000 clones on record, approximately 91% of them singletons. Approximately 0.25% of the sample is taken by the ten largest. The CDR3 measures 16 amino acids from cysteine to phenylalanine. Just the 48-base CDR3 DNA is kept, in frame starting at base 1. CDR1 and CDR2 are read off the germline V gene as MDHEN and SYDVKM. Relative to germline, V is 6 bases shorter and J is 0 bases shorter, with 16 bases between their ends.

The sequence links TRBV28 to TRBJ2-3, with no D gene named confidently. Sequences were derived from CD4+ or CD8+ T cells sorted from blood, sampled in a trial of the OX40 agonist ivuxolimab. The clonotype comes from an adult with an advanced solid tumor such as melanoma, head and neck, liver or kidney cancer. DNA sequence: TGTGCCAGCAGCCTCGGGTCTAGAGCTAGCACAGATACGCAGTATTTT. Its coded protein is CASSLGSRASTDTQYF.